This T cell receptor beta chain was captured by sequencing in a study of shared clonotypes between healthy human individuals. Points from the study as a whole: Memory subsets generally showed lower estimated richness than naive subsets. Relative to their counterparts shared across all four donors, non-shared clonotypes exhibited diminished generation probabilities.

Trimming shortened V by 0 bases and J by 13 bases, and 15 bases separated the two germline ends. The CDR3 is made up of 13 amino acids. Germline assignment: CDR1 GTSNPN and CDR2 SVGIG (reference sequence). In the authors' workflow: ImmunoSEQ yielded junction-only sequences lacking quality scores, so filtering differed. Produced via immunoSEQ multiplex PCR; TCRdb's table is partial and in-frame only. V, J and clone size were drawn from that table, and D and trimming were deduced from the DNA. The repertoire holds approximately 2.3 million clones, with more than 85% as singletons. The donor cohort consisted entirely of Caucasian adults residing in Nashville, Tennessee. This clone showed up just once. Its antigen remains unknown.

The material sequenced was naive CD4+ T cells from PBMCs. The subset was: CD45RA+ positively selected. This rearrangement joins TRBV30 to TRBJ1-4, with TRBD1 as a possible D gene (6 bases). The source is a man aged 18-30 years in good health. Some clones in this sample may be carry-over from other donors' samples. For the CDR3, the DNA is TGTGCCTGGAGTGTACAGTCTAGGGGGGGACTGTTTTTT. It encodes CAWSVQSRGGLFF. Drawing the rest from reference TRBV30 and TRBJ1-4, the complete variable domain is SQTIHQWPATLVQPVGSPLSLECTVEGTSNPNLYWYRQAAGRGLQLLFYSVGIGQISSEVPQNLSASRPQDRQFILSSKKLLLSDSGFYLCAWSVQSRGGLFFGSGTQLSVL.